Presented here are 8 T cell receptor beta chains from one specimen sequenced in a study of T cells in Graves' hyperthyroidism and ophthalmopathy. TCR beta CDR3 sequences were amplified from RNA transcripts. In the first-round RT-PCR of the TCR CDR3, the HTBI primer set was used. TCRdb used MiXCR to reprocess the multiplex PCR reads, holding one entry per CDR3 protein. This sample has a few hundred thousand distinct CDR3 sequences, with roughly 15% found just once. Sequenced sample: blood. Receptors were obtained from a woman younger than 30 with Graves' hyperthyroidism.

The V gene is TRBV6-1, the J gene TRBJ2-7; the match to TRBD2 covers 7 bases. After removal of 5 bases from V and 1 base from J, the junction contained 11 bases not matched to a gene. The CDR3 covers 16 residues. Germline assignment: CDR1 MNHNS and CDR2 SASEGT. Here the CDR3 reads CASSPEIGLVSYEQYF. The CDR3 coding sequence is TGTGCCAGCAGTCCAGAAATAGGACTAGTTTCCTACGAGCAGTACTTC.

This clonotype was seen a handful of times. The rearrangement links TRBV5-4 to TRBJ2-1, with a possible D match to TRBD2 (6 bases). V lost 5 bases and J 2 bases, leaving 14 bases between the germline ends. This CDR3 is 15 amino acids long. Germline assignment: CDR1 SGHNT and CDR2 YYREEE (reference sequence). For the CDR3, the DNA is TGTGCCAGCAGTTCCGGGACTGGAACCTACAATGAGCAGTTCTTC. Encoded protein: CASSSGTGTYNEQFF.

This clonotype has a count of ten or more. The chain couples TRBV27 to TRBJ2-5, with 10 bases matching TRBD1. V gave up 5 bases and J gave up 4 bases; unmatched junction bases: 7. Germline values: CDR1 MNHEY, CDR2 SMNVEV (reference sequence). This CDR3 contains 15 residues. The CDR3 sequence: CASSPGTGVVETQYF. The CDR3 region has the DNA TGTGCCAGCAGTCCCGGGACAGGGGTTGTAGAGACCCAGTACTTC.

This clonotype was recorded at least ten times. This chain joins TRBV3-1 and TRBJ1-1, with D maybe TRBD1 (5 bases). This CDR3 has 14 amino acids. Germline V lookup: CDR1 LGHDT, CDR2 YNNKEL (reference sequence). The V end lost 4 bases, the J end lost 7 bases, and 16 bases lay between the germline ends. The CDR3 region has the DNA TGTGCCAGCAGCCCCCCCCTCCGGGACGGTGAAGCTTTCTTT. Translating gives CASSPPLRDGEAFF.

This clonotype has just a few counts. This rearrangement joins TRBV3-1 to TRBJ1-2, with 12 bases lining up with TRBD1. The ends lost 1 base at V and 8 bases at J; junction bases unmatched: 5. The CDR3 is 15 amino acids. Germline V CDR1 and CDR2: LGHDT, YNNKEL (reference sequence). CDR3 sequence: CASSQGGQGAGGYTF. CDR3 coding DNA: TGTGCCAGCAGCCAAGGGGGACAGGGGGCAGGAGGCTACACCTTC.

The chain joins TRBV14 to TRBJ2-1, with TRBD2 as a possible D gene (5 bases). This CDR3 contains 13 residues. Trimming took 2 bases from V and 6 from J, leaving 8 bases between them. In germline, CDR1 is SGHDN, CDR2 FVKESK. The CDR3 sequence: CASSQLAVNEQFF. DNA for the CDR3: TGTGCCAGCAGCCAACTAGCTGTCAATGAGCAGTTCTTC.

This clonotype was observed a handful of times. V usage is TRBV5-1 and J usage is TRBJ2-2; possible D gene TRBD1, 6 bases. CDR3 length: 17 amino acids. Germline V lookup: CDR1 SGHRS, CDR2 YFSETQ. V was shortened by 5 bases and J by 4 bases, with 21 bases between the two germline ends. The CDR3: CASSYGAGAAGTGELFF. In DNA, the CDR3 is TGCGCCAGCAGTTATGGCGCAGGGGCTGCCGGCACCGGGGAGCTGTTTTTT.

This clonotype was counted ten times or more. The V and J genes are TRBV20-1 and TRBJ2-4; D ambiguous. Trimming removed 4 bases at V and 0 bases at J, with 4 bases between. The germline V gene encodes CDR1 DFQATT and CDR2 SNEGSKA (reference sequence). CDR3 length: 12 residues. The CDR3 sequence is CSANIAKNIQYF. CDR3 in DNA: TGCAGTGCTAATATAGCCAAAAACATTCAGTACTTC.